These 18 T cell receptor beta chains were sequenced from one sample in a study of tumor-infiltrating lymphocytes in primary liver carcinoma. The source of the blood RNA was unsorted whole blood, and germline DNA was extracted as well. Total RNA (approximately 0.5 ug) served as template for TCR beta cDNA synthesis primed by a constant-region primer. Three-round nested multiplex PCR performed with slightly modified ARM-PCR produced the TCR beta libraries. Researchers ran the first two PCR rounds for approximately 9 cycles each with TRBV1-TRBV30 forward primers and a C-beta reverse primer. TCRdb reanalysed the multiplex PCR reads using MiXCR and keeps one entry per CDR3 protein. This sample has around 330,000 distinct CDR3 sequences; less than 75% occur once, and the top ten carry around 9.5%. Sequences were obtained from peripheral blood. The receptors here all came from a man aged 35 to 55 with primary liver carcinoma and hepatitis B virus infection.

This clonotype was detected a few times. The chain employs TRBV5-1 and TRBJ2-3; the match to TRBD2 covers 7 bases. Looked up from germline, CDR1 is SGHRS and CDR2 is YFSETQ. This CDR3 comprises 14 residues. With 0 bases clipped from V and 5 bases from J, the junction kept 3 bases outside the gene matches. The CDR3 loop reads CASSLEAGEDTQYF. The CDR3 coding sequence is TGCGCCAGCAGCTTGGAGGCGGGAGAAGATACGCAGTATTTT.

This clonotype was recorded at least ten times. CDR3 amino acids: CASSPGTGGTEAFF. Written as DNA, the CDR3 is TGCGCCAGCAGCCCTGGGACAGGGGGCACTGAAGCTTTCTTT. The chain couples TRBV4-3 to TRBJ1-1; TRBD1 matches at 11 bases. This CDR3 is 14 amino acids long. The germline gives CDR1 LGHNA, CDR2 YSLEER. The ends lost 4 bases at V and 4 bases at J; junction bases unmatched: 2.

Worth noting for this clonotype: This may arise from a read error, as a much more abundant clone is one base away. This rearrangement joins TRBV6-5 to TRBJ2-7; no definite D call. CDR1 and CDR2 from the germline V gene are MNHEY and SVGAGI. This CDR3 contains 16 residues. The CDR3 reads CANSSLRQVPIYEQYF. CDR3 DNA: TGTGCCAACAGTTCCCTCCGGCAGGTCCCTATCTACGAGCAGTACTTC.

This chain links TRBV2 with TRBJ2-1; 13 bases agree with TRBD2. This CDR3 is 15 amino acids long. V was clipped by 3 bases and J by 8 bases; unmatched bases: 4. Per the germline V gene, CDR1 is SNHLY and CDR2 is FYNNEI. Here the CDR3 DNA reads TGTGCCAGCAGTGATGGACTAGCGGGAGATGATGAGCAGTTCTTC. This translates into CASSDGLAGDDEQFF.

This clonotype was seen a single time. Given a much more abundant clone one base away, this may be a read error. The rearrangement joins TRBV7-9 to TRBJ1-2, with a possible D match to TRBD1 (6 bases). Germline CDR1 reads SEHNR; CDR2 reads FQNEAQ (reference sequence). V shed 5 bases and J shed 4 bases, with 14 bases lying between them. CDR3 length: 14 residues. The CDR3 DNA sequence: TGTGCCAGCAGCCGAGGGGGGGGAACCTATGGCTACACCTTC. Amino acid sequence: CASSRGGGTYGYTF.

The genes are TRBV19 and TRBJ2-4; D call uncertain. CDR3 length: 15 residues. Germline-derived CDR1 and CDR2 are LNHDA and SQIVND (reference sequence). V was pared by 5 bases and J by 0 bases, with 11 bases between. DNA of the CDR3: TGTGCCAGTAGTGCGGACGGACCAGCCAAAAACATTCAGTACTTC. Its protein is CASSADGPAKNIQYF.

About this clonotype itself: This may be a read error, as it is one base from a much larger clone. The J gene is TRBJ2-1, the V gene TRBV29-1; 11 bases fit TRBD2. CDR1 is SQVTM and CDR2 is ANQGSEA in the germline V gene. The CDR3 runs 14 residues. The CDR3 sequence: CRVRLAGQYNEQFF. CDR3 nucleotide sequence: TGCAGGGTAAGACTAGCGGGACAGTACAATGAGCAGTTCTTC.

Of note for this clonotype: The junction departs from germline at one end; a sequencing error may be responsible. The rearrangement joins TRBV29-1 to TRBJ2-5; the match to TRBD1 covers 7 bases. Germline values: CDR1 SQVTM, CDR2 ANQGSEA. The CDR3 sequence is 15 residues long. The CDR3 bases are TGCAGCGTTGAAGCGGAGAGGGGGCGGGCAGAGGCCCAGTACTTC. Encoded protein: CSVEAERGRAEAQYF.

As to this clonotype: A much larger clone lies a single base off, so this may be a read error. The rearrangement links TRBV10-3 to TRBJ2-5; TRBD2 is a possible D gene (6 bases). The assigned J gene may be wrong: the sequence end matches TRBJ2-1 better. This CDR3 has 11 residues. The germline gives CDR1 ENHRY, CDR2 SYGVKD. The CDR3, as DNA: TGTGCCATCAGTGACCGGGAGACCCAGTTCTTC. This translates into CAISDRETQFF.

This clonotype appeared once. The junction and the germline gene differ at one end; a read error may be behind it. The chain joins TRBV30 to TRBJ1-5; D is perhaps TRBD1 (6 bases). The CDR3 spans 14 residues. The germline V gene has CDR1 GTSNPN and CDR2 SVGIG (reference sequence). The CDR3 loop reads CGWSGGQAPQPQHF. CDR3 nucleotides: TGTGGCTGGAGTGGGGGGCAGGCTCCTCAGCCCCAGCATTTT.

The chain couples TRBV4-3 to TRBJ2-3, with D possibly TRBD2 on 5 matching bases. Germline V gene sequence: CDR1 LGHNA, CDR2 YSLEER. The V and J ends lost 0 bases and 6 bases respectively, with 19 bases between them. CDR3 length: 17 amino acids. This CDR3 is CASSQDLVGGLRDTQYF. The CDR3 bases are TGCGCCAGCAGCCAAGACCTAGTAGGAGGCCTGCGGGATACGCAGTATTTT.

In regard to this clonotype: One junction end does not reproduce the germline sequence, and a read error may be involved. The chain links TRBV11-1 to TRBJ2-1; 7 positions agree with TRBD2. The CDR3 covers 16 residues. Germline V lookup: CDR1 SGHAT, CDR2 FQDESV (reference sequence). The CDR3 reads CANSFVPSGIYNEQFF. Written as DNA, the CDR3 is TGTGCCAACAGCTTTGTCCCTAGCGGTATCTACAATGAGCAGTTCTTT.

This chain joins TRBV4-2 and TRBJ2-3; TRBD2 matches 9 bases. The ends lost 4 bases at V and 11 bases at J; junction bases unmatched: 19. Germline CDR1 reads LGHNA; CDR2 reads YNFKEQ. The CDR3 runs to 17 residues. The CDR3 loop reads CASSLSLAGVETDMQYF. The DNA for the CDR3 is TGTGCCAGCAGCCTTTCCTTAGCGGGAGTTGAGACAGACATGCAGTATTTT.

In regard to this clonotype: A read error is possible here, since a much larger clone lies one base away. The gene calls are TRBV10-3 and TRBJ2-5; D is perhaps TRBD1 or TRBD2 (6 bases each). The CDR3 length is 13 residues. The V gene lost 5 bases and the J gene lost 5 bases, with 12 bases spanning the gap. CDR1 and CDR2 (germline): ENHRY, SYGVKD. CDR3 sequence reads: CAISTRGGETQYF. CDR3 DNA: TGTGCCATCAGTACGAGAGGGGGGGAGACCCAGTACTTC.

In regard to this clonotype: At one end the junction does not follow the germline gene, possibly because of a read error. This chain connects TRBV10-3 to TRBJ1-1, with a tentative D call TRBD1 (5 bases). The germline V gene encodes CDR1 ENHRY and CDR2 SYGVKD. The CDR3 consists of 14 residues. The CDR3 sequence is CVISHDSVNTEAFF. CDR3 coding DNA: TGTGTCATCAGTCACGACAGCGTGAACACTGAAGCTTTCTTT.

The gene calls are TRBV11-3 and TRBJ2-1; D is unclear. The V end was cut by 2 bases, the J end by 15 bases, with 11 bases between. CDR1 is SGHNT, CDR2 YENEEA, per germline. CDR3 length equals 11 residues. CDR3 sequence (DNA): TGTGCCAGCAGCTTACAAGGAGAGAGGTTCTTC. It encodes CASSLQGERFF.

This clonotype has ten or more counts. This sequence joins TRBV29-1 and TRBJ2-3, with D perhaps matching TRBD2 (7 bases). This CDR3 comprises 16 residues. V was pared by 6 bases and J by 4 bases, with 23 bases between. The germline V gene has CDR1 SQVTM and CDR2 ANQGSEA. CDR3 amino acids: CSVGGGGSVNADTQYF. In DNA, the CDR3 is TGCAGCGTGGGGGGAGGGGGGTCGGTGAATGCAGATACGCAGTATTTT.

About this clonotype itself: A much larger clone differs from this one at a single base, so this may be a read error. The rearrangement uses TRBV6-5 and TRBJ2-7; the match to TRBD2 covers 7 bases. The CDR3 spans 13 residues. Germline V gene sequence: CDR1 MNHEY, CDR2 SVGAGI. CDR3 sequence (DNA): TGTACCAGCAGTTACTCGGGGGGCTACGAGCAGTACTTC. Protein product: CTSSYSGGYEQYF.